This TCR beta chain appears in the sequencing data of a study of shared clonotypes between healthy human individuals (TCRdb year 2020). Looking at the study overall: A few men and a couple of women, aged 18 to 49 years, made up the cohort. Per donor, three plates each were used for CD4 naive and CD4 memory, two for CD8 naive, and one for CD8 memory. To estimate repertoire size and how much clonotypes are shared between individuals, the study performed deep sequencing of blood TCR repertoires from a few healthy adults. Different laboratories and diverse techniques were used to prepare libraries and sequence TCR repertoires, to increase sequencing depth and limit assay-specific biases. Between about 0.94 and 8.9 billion PBMCs per donor were obtained by leukapheresis. Overall study outcomes, separate from this receptor: Estimated clonotype richness was generally larger for naive than for memory subsets. Clonotypes shared by all four sorted-subset donors showed higher generation probabilities than non-shared clonotypes. Rarefaction of sorted-subset datasets indicated incomplete sequencing despite the large sequencing depth. The small number of donors limited the genetic and exposure-history diversity represented. When a handful of donors were compared, the shared fraction of clonotypes was around 5% for naive CD4, more than 3% for naive CD8, 2% to 2.5% for memory CD4, and around 0.37% for memory CD8. Sampling was restricted to blood, and TCR repertoires in tissue are likely to differ from TCR repertoires in blood. Pairwise subsampling led to the expectation that sequencing depth would affect the degree of clonotype sharing among donors.

Donors were healthy HIV-negative adults with no recently reported acute infections or vaccinations. Every donor was a Caucasian adult living in Nashville, Tennessee, USA. CD4+ T cells were enriched by magnetic negative selection; naive cells were then positively selected on CD45RA, and the negative fraction formed the memory subset. After blood collection by leukapheresis, PBMCs were isolated using Ficoll-Histopaque density gradient centrifugation and then cryopreserved in the vapor phase of liquid nitrogen. Analytical flow cytometry was used to check the purity and quantity of each magnetically sorted T cell population. From each sorted fraction, genomic DNA was isolated and quantified by UV absorbance on a Nanodrop 2000c. A word on this clone: No cognate antigen has been identified for it. The sample holds no much larger clone one base away, and base qualities are not on file.

For this chain, trimming is 4 bases at the V end and 9 bases at the J end, and the number of junction bases without a gene match is 6. From the cysteine up to the phenylalanine, the CDR3 has a length of 14 residues. Solely the CDR3 DNA is kept, with 42 bases framed from the first base. From the germline V gene, CDR1 is SGHAT and CDR2 is FQNNGV. Using the deep immunoSEQ assay, TCR CDR3 regions were amplified from genomic DNA by multiplex PCR. Genomic DNA extracted from each cell subset was distributed evenly over all wells of several immunoSEQ 96-well plates, and each plate served as one replicate. For sorted subsets, each replicate PCR was loaded with 150 to 250 ng genomic DNA, equivalent to about 33,000 T cell genomes. Purified libraries were measured with a Qubit 3.0 fluorometer, size-checked on a Bioanalyzer 2100, and measured again with the KAPA Library Quantification kit. A separate single-read 150-cycle Illumina NextSeq 550 flow cell was used to sequence each immunoSEQ 96-well plate. Concerning the study's data processing: Because the immunoSEQ output held only junctional sequences and lacked quality scores, the filtering could not match the filtering applied to full-length reads. Sequences were annotated with PyIR, a Python wrapper for IgBLAST v1.9, using IMGT germline references to assign V/J genes and CDR3. Any read was removed if the V/J assignment was weak (E-value above 1e-6), the CDR3 was missing, or the read contained stop codons, out-of-frame junctions, or ambiguous translated residues. V3J clonotypes were defined by identical inferred V gene, J gene, and CDR3 amino acid sequence. To compute the percentage overlap between repertoires, the number of shared unique clonotypes was divided by the size of the smaller repertoire. Repertoire richness was assessed with RTK rarefaction, the Chao1 estimator, and Recon v2.1 estimates of unobserved clonotypes. Generation probabilities for all TCRbeta clonotypes obtained by the gDNA method from a handful of donors were computed using OLGA. Here the immuneACCESS table is served through TCRdb, limited to in-frame sequences with V and J called. Missing clones are a known gap in these copies; in checked studies unresolved V genes cover under half, and the rest lacks a known reason. V and J calls and clone size follow that table, whereas D and trimming were derived from the DNA. The sample yields a few million clones; around 90% were counted once. Of the sample, 0.11% to 0.15% is held by the ten largest clones.

The TCR sequence derives from a man aged 18 to 30 in good health. This sequence uses TRBV11-2 and TRBJ1-6, with 7 bases matching TRBD1. Sequencing was carried out using naive CD4+ T cells sorted from blood. The cell subset or site label on this specimen signifies: CD45RA+ positively selected. This receptor has the CDR3 CASSYDRVVSPLHF. The bases are TGTGCCAGCAGCTATGACAGGGTGGTTTCACCCCTCCACTTT.